A single sample is the source of the 15 T cell receptor beta chains below, sequenced in a study of cytomegalovirus exposure and HLA in healthy donors (dated by TCRdb to between 2016 and 2019). The method behind the library was the immunoSEQ multiplex PCR assay. For the multiplex PCR, a mixture combining 60 forward primers for TCR Vbeta segments and 13 reverse primers for TCR Jbeta segments was used. The clones in this table, taken by TCRdb from immuneACCESS, are in-frame only. Not every clone is retained; where verified, under half of the shortfall comes from an unresolved V gene, and the cause of the rest is unknown. The sample data list more than 100,000 clones, and 80% of these were observed just once. Of the sample, 1% falls within the top ten clones. Input material: PBMCs. All receptors derive from a man between 40 and 49 years old in good health and CMV-seronegative.

The chain uses TRBV6-1 and TRBJ1-5, with D possibly TRBD1 on 5 matching bases. There are 15 residues in the CDR3. V was shortened by 5 bases and J by 0 bases, with 11 bases between the two germline ends. Per the germline V gene, CDR1 is MNHNS and CDR2 is SASEGT. The CDR3 region is CASSPQTDSNQPQHF. In nucleotides, the CDR3 is TGTGCCAGCAGTCCACAGACAGATAGCAATCAGCCCCAGCATTTT.

The sample holds one count of this clone. The chain joins TRBV14 to TRBJ1-1; tentative D call: TRBD1 (6 bases). Between the trimmed V and J ends, which lost 0 bases and 8 bases, there was a span of 10 bases. This CDR3 region has 13 residues. Germline CDR1 SGHDN, CDR2 FVKESK. CDR3 in amino acids: CASSQEGRGEAFF. The DNA for the CDR3 is TGTGCCAGCAGCCAAGAAGGGAGGGGGGAAGCTTTCTTT.

This clone was seen just once. One junction end does not reproduce the germline sequence, and a read error may be involved. The V and J genes are TRBV29-1 and TRBJ1-4; 10 bases map to TRBD1. CDR3 size: 14 residues. Germline values: CDR1 SQVTM, CDR2 ANQGSEA. The CDR3 spells CSVEGTGDNEKLFF. The DNA for the CDR3 is TGCAGCGTGGAAGGGACAGGGGACAATGAAAAACTGTTTTTT.

This chain connects TRBV7-9 to TRBJ2-1, with D maybe TRBD2 (6 bases). The CDR3 is made up of 16 amino acids. Germline loops: CDR1 SEHNR, CDR2 FQNEAQ (reference sequence). V was trimmed by 2 bases and J by 2 bases, leaving 13 bases between them. The CDR3, as DNA: TGTGCCAGCAGCTTACAGGGAGCTAGCGCCTACAATGAGCAGTTCTTC. As protein: CASSLQGASAYNEQFF.

This chain uses TRBV2 with TRBJ2-5; D gene unclear. Trimming removed 1 base from V and 4 bases from J, with 13 bases in between. Germline V gene lookup returns CDR1 SNHLY and CDR2 FYNNEI. The CDR3 is made up of 15 amino acids. CDR3 coding DNA: TGTGCCAGCAGTGAAGTTCGCCCCGAGCTAGAGACCCAGTACTTC. Protein product: CASSEVRPELETQYF.

J is TRBJ1-1 and V is TRBV30, with 9 bases that match TRBD1. The V gene end was trimmed by 2 bases and the J gene end by 7 bases; junction bases not matched to a gene: 8. Germline lookup yields CDR1 GTSNPN and CDR2 SVGIG (reference sequence). The CDR3 totals 14 residues. CDR3: CAWSRDRVYGEAFF. The CDR3, as DNA: TGTGCCTGGAGTCGGGACAGGGTGTATGGTGAAGCTTTCTTT.

The chain is built from TRBV29-1 and TRBJ2-1; D may be TRBD1 (6 bases). The CDR3 covers 15 residues. The germline V gene has CDR1 SQVTM and CDR2 ANQGSEA. V lost 4 bases and J lost 5, with 18 bases in between. The CDR3 sequence is CSVVGLWDKNNEQFF. The CDR3, as DNA: TGCAGCGTTGTAGGTTTGTGGGACAAGAACAATGAGCAGTTCTTC.

The rearrangement joins TRBV5-1 to TRBJ2-3; 10 bases agree with TRBD2. Germline CDR1 SGHRS, CDR2 YFSETQ. After removal of 4 bases from V and 1 base from J, the junction contained 9 bases not matched to a gene. This CDR3 region has 17 residues. The CDR3 spells CASSPDLAGVGTDTQYF. Written as DNA, the CDR3 is TGCGCCAGCAGCCCCGATCTAGCGGGAGTCGGCACAGATACGCAGTATTTT. The whole variable domain, remainder taken from reference TRBV5-1 and TRBJ2-3, is KAGVTQTPRYLIKTRGQQVTLSCSPISGHRSVSWYQQTPGQGLQFLFEYFSETQRNKGNFPGRFSGRQFSNSRSEMNVSTLELGDSALYLCASSPDLAGVGTDTQYFGPGTRLTVL.

CDR3 loop: CASSLWGLAKKETQYF. The CDR3 DNA is TGTGCCAGCAGCTTGTGGGGACTAGCGAAAAAAGAGACCCAGTACTTC. The rearrangement links TRBV5-4 to TRBJ2-5, with 10 bases lining up with TRBD2. CDR1 and CDR2 (germline): SGHNT, YYREEE (reference sequence). There are 16 residues in the CDR3. V gave up 1 base and J gave up 3 bases; unmatched junction bases: 6.

The rearrangement joins TRBV6-5 to TRBJ1-5, with TRBD1 matching over 8 bases. The germline V gene encodes CDR1 MNHEY and CDR2 SVGAGI. This CDR3 has 15 residues. Trimming cost V 4 bases and J 6 bases; bases outside gene matches: 8. The CDR3 spells CASSSEAGGVQPQHF. The DNA of the CDR3 is TGTGCCAGCAGTTCCGAGGCAGGGGGCGTTCAGCCCCAGCATTTT.

The rearrangement joins TRBV10-3 to TRBJ2-7; 10 nucleotides align to TRBD1. J gave up 5 bases and V 10 bases, and 5 bases lay outside the gene matches. The germline V gene encodes CDR1 ENHRY and CDR2 SYGVKD. The CDR3 is made up of 12 amino acids. CDR3 protein: CASGQGVNEQYF. Written as DNA, the CDR3 is TGTGCCAGTGGACAGGGGGTTAACGAGCAGTACTTC.

The rearrangement joins TRBV2 to TRBJ1-2; D is unresolved. This CDR3 spans 16 amino acids. Trimming stripped 7 bases from V and 0 bases from J, with 18 bases between. CDR1 and CDR2 from the germline V gene are SNHLY and FYNNEI. The DNA of the CDR3 is TGTGCCAGCACTCCGGCGGGAGGGAGGGCTAACTATGGCTACACCTTC. It encodes CASTPAGGRANYGYTF.

In this sample, this clone turned up a few times. The CDR3, as DNA: TGTGCCAGCACCGACAGCTCTGGAAACACCATATATTTT. It specifies CASTDSSGNTIYF. The chain couples TRBV6-6 to TRBJ1-3; D perhaps matches TRBD1 (5 bases). From germline, CDR1 is MNHNY and CDR2 SVGAGI (reference sequence). The length of the CDR3 is 13 residues. The ends were cut back, 7 bases at V and 0 bases at J, with 7 bases in the middle.

The V call is TRBV5-4, the J call TRBJ1-1; 9 nucleotides match TRBD1. Germline values: CDR1 SGHNT, CDR2 YYREEE (reference sequence). J lost 4 bases, V lost 4 bases, and 11 bases had no gene match. The CDR3 consists of 16 residues. For the CDR3, the DNA is TGTGCCAGCAGCCTGGAGGTAGGACAGGGGTCCACTGAAGCTTTCTTT. This encodes CASSLEVGQGSTEAFF.

The chain has TRBV2 and TRBJ1-4; 10 nucleotides agree with TRBD1. The CDR3 spans 13 residues. Germline V gene data show CDR1 as SNHLY and CDR2 as FYNNEI. J lost 8 bases, V lost 7 bases, and 4 bases had no gene match. Written as DNA, the CDR3 is TGTGCCAGCAAAGGGACAGGGGCCGAAAAACTGTTTTTT. Protein: CASKGTGAEKLFF.